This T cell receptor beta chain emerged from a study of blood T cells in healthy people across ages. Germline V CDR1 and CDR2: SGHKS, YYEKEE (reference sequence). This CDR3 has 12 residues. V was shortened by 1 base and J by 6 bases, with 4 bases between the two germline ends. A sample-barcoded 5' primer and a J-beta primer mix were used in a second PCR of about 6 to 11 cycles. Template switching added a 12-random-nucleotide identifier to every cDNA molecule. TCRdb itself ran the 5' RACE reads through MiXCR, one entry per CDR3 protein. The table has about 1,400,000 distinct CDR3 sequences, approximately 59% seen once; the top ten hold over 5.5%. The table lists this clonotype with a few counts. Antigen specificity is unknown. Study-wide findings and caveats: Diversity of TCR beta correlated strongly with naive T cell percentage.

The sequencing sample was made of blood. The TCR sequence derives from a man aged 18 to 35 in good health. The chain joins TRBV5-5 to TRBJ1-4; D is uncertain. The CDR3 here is CASSLIDEKLFF. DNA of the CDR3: TGTGCCAGCAGCTTGATAGATGAAAAACTGTTTTTT.